Following are 10 T cell receptor beta chains from one sample sequenced in a study of blood T cells in healthy people across ages (dated by TCRdb to 2014 to 2015). Library generation was performed with 5' RACE. Instrument used: Illumina HiSeq 2500. A second PCR of roughly 6 to 12 cycles was run with a J-beta primer mix and a sample-barcoded 5' primer. TCRdb's own reprocessing of the public reads used fastp at Q25 and MiXCR and kept productive beta chains. Each record represents a unique CDR3 protein, reported with the most common genes and DNA among its rows. The sample profile shows 800,000 or so distinct CDR3 sequences; 25% of them were found once. 3.7% of the sample belongs to the ten largest clones. These data also formed part of another study, on T cells of mothers and their children.

Sample: blood. All receptors come from a boy between 5 and 17 years old in good health.

This chain connects TRBV7-9 to TRBJ2-7; 8 positions agree with TRBD1. With 5 bases clipped from V and 3 bases from J, the junction kept 9 bases outside the gene matches. Per the germline V gene, CDR1 is SEHNR and CDR2 is FQNEAQ (reference sequence). The CDR3 spans 15 residues. CDR3 DNA: TGTGCCAGCAGCGTACTGACAGGGGTGCACTACGAGCAGTACTTC. It translates to CASSVLTGVHYEQYF.

This clonotype came up a few times. This chain uses TRBV7-2 with TRBJ2-2; D unclear. Between the trimmed V and J ends, which lost 10 bases and 0 bases, there was a span of 12 bases. The CDR3 runs to 14 residues. Germline CDR1 is SGHTA and CDR2 is FQGNSA. CDR3 sequence (DNA): TGTGCCATCAAGACCCTGGCGAACACCGGGGAGCTGTTTTTT. Amino acids: CAIKTLANTGELFF.

V is TRBV5-1 and J is TRBJ1-1, with D possibly being TRBD1 (6 bases). CDR1 SGHRS and CDR2 YFSETQ come from the germline V gene. The CDR3 totals 14 residues. Trimming took off 5 bases at V and 2 bases at J, with 13 bases between the two ends. The CDR3 reads CASRAGTQNTEAFF. CDR3 in DNA: TGCGCCAGCAGGGCCGGGACACAAAACACTGAAGCTTTCTTT.

The chain is built from TRBV28 and TRBJ2-5; TRBD2 matches at 7 bases. After removal of 5 bases from V and 5 bases from J, the junction contained 14 bases not matched to a gene. The germline V gene encodes CDR1 MDHEN and CDR2 SYDVKM. CDR3 length equals 16 residues. CDR3 loop: CASSRKRGGLWETQYF. DNA of the CDR3: TGTGCCAGCAGTCGCAAGCGGGGAGGGTTGTGGGAGACCCAGTACTTC.

The chain carries TRBV5-5 and TRBJ1-5; D not certain. Trimming removed 0 bases at V and 3 bases at J, with 10 bases between. The length of the CDR3 is 15 residues. Germline lookup yields CDR1 SGHKS and CDR2 YYEKEE (reference sequence). The CDR3 sequence is CASSLAATPNQPQHF. DNA of the CDR3: TGTGCCAGCAGCTTGGCCGCGACACCCAATCAGCCCCAGCATTTT. The full variable domain, with the rest looked up from reference TRBV5-5 and TRBJ1-5, is DAGVTQSPTHLIKTRGQQVTLRCSPISGHKSVSWYQQVLGQGPQFIFQYYEKEERGRGNFPDRFSARQFPNYSSELNVNALLLGDSALYLCASSLAATPNQPQHFGDGTRLSIL.

The chain joins TRBV5-1 to TRBJ2-5; D is possibly TRBD1 or TRBD2 (5 bases each). This CDR3 spans 15 amino acids. Germline loops: CDR1 SGHRS, CDR2 YFSETQ. V dropped 4 bases and J dropped 5 bases, with 18 bases sitting between them. CDR3 region: CASSHGDARVETQYF. The CDR3 nucleotides are TGCGCCAGCAGCCATGGGGACGCGCGGGTGGAGACCCAGTACTTC.

This clonotype was seen a handful of times. The J gene is TRBJ1-4, the V gene TRBV7-2; tentatively, D is TRBD1 (5 bases). The CDR3 has 15 residues. With 5 bases removed from V and 3 bases from J, the gap between germline ends came to 13 bases. The germline V gene encodes CDR1 SGHTA and CDR2 FQGNSA. The CDR3 loop is CASSPAGVANEKLFF. CDR3 coding DNA: TGTGCCAGCAGCCCTGCGGGGGTGGCTAATGAAAAACTGTTTTTT.

J is TRBJ2-5 and V is TRBV25-1; D is perhaps TRBD1 (5 bases). Germline CDR1 MGHDK, CDR2 SYGVNS. Trimming stripped 4 bases from V and 5 bases from J, with 11 bases between. The CDR3 runs to 13 residues. CDR3 sequence (DNA): TGTGCCAGCAGTGGTCAGGGCGAGGAGACCCAGTACTTC. Its protein is CASSGQGEETQYF.

This clonotype has a handful of counts. The V call is TRBV7-2, the J call TRBJ1-2; TRBD1 matches at 9 bases. The CDR3 totals 15 residues. Germline values: CDR1 SGHTA, CDR2 FQGNSA. The ends lost 2 bases at V and 3 bases at J; junction bases unmatched: 4. CDR3 DNA sequence: TGTGCCAGCAGCTTACTTACAGGGGGCTACTATGGCTACACCTTC. This sequence encodes CASSLLTGGYYGYTF.

This clonotype was observed a handful of times. CDR3 in amino acids: CASSSTGESDEQYF. DNA of the CDR3: TGTGCCAGCAGCTCCACAGGGGAATCGGACGAGCAGTACTTC. This sequence joins TRBV5-6 and TRBJ2-7; 7 bases agree with TRBD1. This CDR3 is 14 amino acids long. V shed 3 bases, J shed 5 bases, and the junction held 8 bases outside the gene matches. Germline assignment: CDR1 SGHDT and CDR2 YYEEEE.